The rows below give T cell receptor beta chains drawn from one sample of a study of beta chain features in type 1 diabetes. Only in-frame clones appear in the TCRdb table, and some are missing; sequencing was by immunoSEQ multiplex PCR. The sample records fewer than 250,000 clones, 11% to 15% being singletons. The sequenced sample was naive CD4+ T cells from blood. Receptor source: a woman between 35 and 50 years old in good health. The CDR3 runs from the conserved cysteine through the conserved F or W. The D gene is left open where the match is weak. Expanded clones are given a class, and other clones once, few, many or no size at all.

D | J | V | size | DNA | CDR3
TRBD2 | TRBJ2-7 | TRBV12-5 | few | TGTGCTAGTGGTTTGGCACCGGGGGGCTCCTACGAGCAGTACTTC | CASGLAPGGSYEQYF
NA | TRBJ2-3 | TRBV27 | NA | TGTGCCAGCAGTTTGTACCTCGGTACTAGCACAGATACGCAGTATTTT | CASSLYLGTSTDTQYF
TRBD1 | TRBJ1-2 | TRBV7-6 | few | TGTGCCAGCAGGGGTAGGACAGGGAAGGGCTACACCTTC | CASRGRTGKGYTF
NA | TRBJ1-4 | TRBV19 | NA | TGTGCCAGTAGTAATGGTTTTGGGGGGGCTAATGAAAAACTGTTTTTT | CASSNGFGGANEKLFF
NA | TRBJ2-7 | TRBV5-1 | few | TGCGCCAGCAGCTTGGCCAGGGGTTCGGGGCCCTACGAGCAGTACTTC | CASSLARGSGPYEQYF
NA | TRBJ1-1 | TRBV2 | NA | TGTGCCAGCAGCCCAGGGGCCGCTTTCTTT | CASSPGAAFF
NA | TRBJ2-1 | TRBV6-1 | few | TGTGCCAGCAGTGAATTTCGGGGGTTTCCTTACAATGAGCAGTTCTTC | CASSEFRGFPYNEQFF
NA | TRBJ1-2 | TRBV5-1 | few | TGCGCCAGCAGGTACCGGCAGGGTAATGGCTACACCTTC | CASRYRQGNGYTF
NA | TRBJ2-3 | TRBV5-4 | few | TGTGCCAGCAGCTGGGGGATGGGGGCGGGGGAGCTGGATACGCAGTATTTT | CASSWGMGAGELDTQYF
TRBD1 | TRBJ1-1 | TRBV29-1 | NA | TGCAGCGTGGAACGGGACAGCGGGACTGAAGCTTTCTTT | CSVERDSGTEAFF
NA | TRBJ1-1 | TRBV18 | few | TGTGCCAGCTCACCGCCCTTACAGGGTGAAGCTTTCTTT | CASSPPLQGEAFF
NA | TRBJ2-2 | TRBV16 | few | TGTGCCAGCAGCCGCGGCAAAGGGGGTAACACCGGGGAGCTGTTTTTT | CASSRGKGGNTGELFF
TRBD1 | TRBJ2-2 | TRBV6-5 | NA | TGTGCCAGCAGTTACTCAGGGGGCCCCGGGGAGCTGTTTTTT | CASSYSGGPGELFF
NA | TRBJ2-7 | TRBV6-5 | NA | TGTGCCAGCAGTTACGGGGGGGCAAGGTCCTACGAGCAGTACTTC | CASSYGGARSYEQYF
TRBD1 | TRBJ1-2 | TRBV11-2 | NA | TGTGCCAGCAGCTTATCAAGTAGGGGACAGGAGACTTATGGCTACACCTTC | CASSLSSRGQETYGYTF
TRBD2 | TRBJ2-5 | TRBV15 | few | TGTGCCACCAGCAGAGCCGGGGTTAGCTCGGGGGGAATGACCCAGTACTTC | CATSRAGVSSGGMTQYF
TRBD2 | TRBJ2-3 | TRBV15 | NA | TGTGCCACCAGCACCGCCAGAGCCAAGCGGGGGGGCCTGTTGACAGATACGCAGTATTTT | CATSTARAKRGGLLTDTQYF
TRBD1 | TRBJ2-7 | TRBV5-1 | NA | TGCGCCAGCAGCCTACAGGGGGCATCCTACGAGCAGTACTTC | CASSLQGASYEQYF
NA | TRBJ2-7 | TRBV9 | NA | TGTGCCAGCAGCGTAGAAGTGACAGGGAGGAACTACGAGCAGTACTTC | CASSVEVTGRNYEQYF
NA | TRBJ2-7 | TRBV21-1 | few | TGTGCCAGCGATCCCCCAGCGAGCATGGGAGCCACCTACGAGCAGTACTTC | CASDPPASMGATYEQYF
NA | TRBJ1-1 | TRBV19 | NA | TGTGCCAGTAGCCAGGTGGTAAACACTGAAGCTTTCTTT | CASSQVVNTEAFF
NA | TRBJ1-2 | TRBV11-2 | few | TGTGCCAGCAGCAGTGTCCGAGAATTCAACAGCTATGGCTACACCTTC | CASSSVREFNSYGYTF
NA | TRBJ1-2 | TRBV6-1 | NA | TGTGCCAGCAGTCCTGACAGCTATGGCTACACCTTC | CASSPDSYGYTF
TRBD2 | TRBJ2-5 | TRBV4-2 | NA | TGTGCCAGCAGCCAAGATCCAGCGGGGCCACAAGAGACCCAGTACTTC | CASSQDPAGPQETQYF
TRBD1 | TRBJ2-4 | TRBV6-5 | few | TGTGCCAGCAGAAGAGACAGGGTCATGGACATTCAGTACTTC | CASRRDRVMDIQYF
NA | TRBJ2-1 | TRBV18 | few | TGTGCCAGCTCACCACGCGTGCGGGGAGGTGAGCAGTTCTTC | CASSPRVRGGEQFF
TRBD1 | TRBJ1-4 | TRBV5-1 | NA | TGCGCCAGCAGCTTCAGACAGGGCCATCCCCAGGGAGGTGAAAAACTGTTTTTT | CASSFRQGHPQGGEKLFF
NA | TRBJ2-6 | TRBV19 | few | TGTGCCAGTAGCCAAGACAGGCTTGGGGCCAACGTCCTGACTTTC | CASSQDRLGANVLTF
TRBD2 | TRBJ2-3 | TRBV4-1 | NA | TGCGCCAGCAGCCAAGATCCCGGACTAGCTGTGGTTTCTCCTAGCACAGATACGCAGTATTTT | CASSQDPGLAVVSPSTDTQYF
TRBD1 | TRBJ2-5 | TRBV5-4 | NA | TGTGCCAGCAGCAAGGACAGGGGCCAAGAGACCCAGTACTTC | CASSKDRGQETQYF
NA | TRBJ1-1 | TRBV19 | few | TGTGCCAGTAGTATACCTTGGAACACTGAAGCTTTCTTT | CASSIPWNTEAFF
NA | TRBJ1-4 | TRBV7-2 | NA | TGTGCCAGCAAAGGGACACATTTTAATGAAAAACTGTTTTTT | CASKGTHFNEKLFF
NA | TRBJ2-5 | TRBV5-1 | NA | TGCGCCAGCAGCAACCAGACAGACGTGGGGACCCAGTACTTC | CASSNQTDVGTQYF
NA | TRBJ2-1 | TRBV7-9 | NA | TGTGCCAGCAGCCTCCGGGGTGATTCCTACAATGAGCAGTTCTTC | CASSLRGDSYNEQFF
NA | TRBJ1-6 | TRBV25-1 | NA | TGTGCCAGCAGTGACCCCTCCGCGGGGCGGATTTCACCCCTCCACTTT | CASSDPSAGRISPLHF
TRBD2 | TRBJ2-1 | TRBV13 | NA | TGTGCCAGCAGCACAGGACTAGCGGACTACAATGAGCAGTTCTTC | CASSTGLADYNEQFF
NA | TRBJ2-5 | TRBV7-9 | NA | TGTGCCAGCAGCTTGGGCGTTCAAGAGACCCAGTACTTC | CASSLGVQETQYF
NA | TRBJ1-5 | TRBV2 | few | TGTGCCAGCAGTGAACGCCAGTTCGGCAATCAGCCCCAGCATTTT | CASSERQFGNQPQHF
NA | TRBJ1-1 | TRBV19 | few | TGTGCCAGTAGGGCAGGTATGAACACTGAAGCTTTCTTT | CASRAGMNTEAFF
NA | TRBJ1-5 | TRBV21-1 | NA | TGTGCCAGCTCGGCCAGGGGTGATCAGCCCCAGCATTTT | CASSARGDQPQHF
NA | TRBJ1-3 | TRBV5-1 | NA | TGCGCCAGCAGCTTGGCCGGGGGTGGCGGAAACACCATATATTTT | CASSLAGGGGNTIYF
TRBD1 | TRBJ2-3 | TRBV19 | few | TGTGCCAGTAGCGAAATGGGACAGGGAAGGAAGAATACGCAGTATTTT | CASSEMGQGRKNTQYF
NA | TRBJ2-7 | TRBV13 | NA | TGTGCCAGCAGCCAGCTCGCGAGGGACTACGAGCAGTACTTC | CASSQLARDYEQYF
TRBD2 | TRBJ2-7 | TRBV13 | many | TGTGCCAGCAGCTTTAGGGGTCCGACTAGCGGGGGGGCGTACGAGCAGTACTTC | CASSFRGPTSGGAYEQYF
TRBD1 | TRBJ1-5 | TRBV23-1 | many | TGCGCCAGCAGTCAATCACAGGGGAGCAATCAGCCCCAGCATTTT | CASSQSQGSNQPQHF
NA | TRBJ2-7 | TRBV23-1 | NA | TGCGCCAGCAGAAAACCGGACAGAATTCGTTACGAGCAGTACTTC | CASRKPDRIRYEQYF
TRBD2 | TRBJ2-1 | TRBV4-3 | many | TGCGCCAGCAGCCAAGATGGGGCGGGGGGGCCTAGTAATGAGCAGTTCTTC | CASSQDGAGGPSNEQFF
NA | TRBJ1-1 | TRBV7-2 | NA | TGTGCCAGCAGCTTATCGTCAGTAAACACTGAAGCTTTCTTT | CASSLSSVNTEAFF
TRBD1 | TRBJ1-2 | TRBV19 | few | TGTGCCAGTTGCGACAGGGTCCCGCATGGCTACACCTTC | CASCDRVPHGYTF
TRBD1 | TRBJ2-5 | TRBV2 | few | TGTGCCAGCAGTGAGGGACAGTACCAAGAGACCCAGTACTTC | CASSEGQYQETQYF
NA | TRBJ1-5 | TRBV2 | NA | TGTGCCAGCAGTCGACAGGTGAGCAATCAGCCCCAGCATTTT | CASSRQVSNQPQHF
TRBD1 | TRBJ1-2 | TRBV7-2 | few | TGTGCCAGCAGCCCGGGACAGGCAGCTAACTATGGCTACACCTTC | CASSPGQAANYGYTF
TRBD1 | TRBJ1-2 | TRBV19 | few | TGTGCCAGTACCGTGACAGGGGTGGCTAACTATGGCTACACCTTC | CASTVTGVANYGYTF
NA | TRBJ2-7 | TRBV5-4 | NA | TGTGCCAGCAGCCCGGTATCCTCCTACGAGCAGTACTTC | CASSPVSSYEQYF
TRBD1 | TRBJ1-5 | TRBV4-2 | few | TGTGCCAGCAGCCGAGGGACAGGCCGGAATAGCAATCAGCCCCAGCATTTT | CASSRGTGRNSNQPQHF
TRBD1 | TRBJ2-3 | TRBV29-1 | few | TGCAGCGCGGGAAAGGGACAGGGAGGAGATACGCAGTATTTT | CSAGKGQGGDTQYF
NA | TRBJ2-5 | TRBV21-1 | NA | TGTGCCAGCAGCAAAGGGTTGGGACTAGCGGGGACCCTAGAAGAGACCCAGTACTTC | CASSKGLGLAGTLEETQYF